A selection of T cell receptor beta chains follows, all from one sample in a study of vaccination effects on CD4 cells after COVID-19. The antigens of these receptors remain unknown. Profiling relied on immunoSEQ multiplex PCR, and the TCRdb table lists in-frame clones only, not all of them. The sample lists roughly 45,000 clones, just over 75% seen once, with approximately 11% in the top ten. The sample in question was CD4+ T cells from PBMCs cultured with SARS-CoV-2 spike peptides, obtained before COVID-19 vaccination. The source of these receptors is a human donor who received a COVID-19 vaccine. CDR3s include the opening cysteine and the closing phenylalanine or tryptophan. A D gene is named only where the DNA matches it firmly. Clone size, where shown, is once, few, many, or a class for clones that have expanded.

CASSIPGTGGANVLTF TGTGCCAGTAGTATCCCCGGAACAGGTGGGGCCAACGTCCTGACTTTC . . TRBJ2-6 TRBV19
CASSFEGEYGYTF TGTGCCAGCAGCTTCGAAGGAGAGTATGGCTACACCTTC . . TRBJ1-2 TRBV5-4
CASIGVMNTGELFF TGTGCCAGCATAGGGGTGATGAACACCGGGGAGCTGTTTTTT . . TRBJ2-2 TRBV6-5
CASSRSAGQETQYF TGTGCCAGCAGTCGATCGGCAGGGCAAGAGACCCAGTACTTC . . TRBJ2-5 TRBV6-6
CASSRLLLAGGQDTQYF TGTGCCAGCAGCCGTCTTCTACTAGCGGGGGGGCAAGATACGCAGTATTTT TRBD2 once TRBJ2-3 TRBV7-2
CASSLEGGETQYF TGTGCCAGCAGCTTAGAGGGAGGAGAGACCCAGTACTTC . . TRBJ2-5 TRBV7-7
CASRLNPGASSYNEQFF TGTGCCAGCAGATTAAACCCGGGGGCGAGCTCCTACAATGAGCAGTTCTTC . few TRBJ2-1 TRBV7-3
CASSLETGRETQYF TGCGCCAGCAGCTTGGAGACAGGCAGAGAGACCCAGTACTTC . . TRBJ2-5 TRBV5-1
CASSSPGGETQYF TGTGCCAGCAGTTCCCCAGGGGGGGAGACCCAGTACTTC . . TRBJ2-5 TRBV6-5
CASSEVVIAGTYNEQFF TGTGCCAGCAGCGAAGTGGTAATAGCGGGGACCTACAACGAGCAGTTCTTC TRBD2 . TRBJ2-1 TRBV7-6
CASSSPGQGGLTNEKLFF TGTGCCAGCAGTTCACCGGGACAGGGTGGGCTGACTAATGAAAAACTGTTTTTT TRBD1 . TRBJ1-4 TRBV27
CASRPGAVTGELFF TGTGCCAGCAGGCCGGGGGCCGTTACCGGGGAGCTGTTTTTT . once TRBJ2-2 TRBV7-3
CATSDLTSGVSTDTQYF TGTGCCACCAGTGATTTGACTAGCGGGGTCAGCACAGATACGCAGTATTTT TRBD2 . TRBJ2-3 TRBV24-1
CASSWLGGRADTQYF TGCGCCAGCAGCTGGTTGGGGGGCCGGGCAGATACGCAGTATTTT . . TRBJ2-3 TRBV5-1
CASSYVAGSGNTIYF TGTGCCAGCAGTTATGTGGCGGGCTCTGGAAACACCATATATTTT . few TRBJ1-3 TRBV6-5
CASSLTGVSNTGELFF TGTGCCAGCAGCTTAACGGGGGTCTCGAACACCGGGGAGCTGTTTTTT . . TRBJ2-2 TRBV7-3
CSVEAGYSGNTIYF TGCAGCGTTGAGGCCGGTTACTCTGGAAACACCATATATTTT . . TRBJ1-3 TRBV29-1
CASSPGIVPSGANVLTF TGTGCCAGCAGCCCAGGGATCGTTCCCTCTGGGGCCAACGTCCTGACTTTC . . TRBJ2-6 TRBV7-2
CASSRGASETQYF TGTGCCAGCTCCCGGGGGGCCAGCGAGACCCAGTACTTC . . TRBJ2-5 TRBV18
CASSLQDRVNSPLHF TGTGCCAGCAGTCTTCAGGACAGGGTAAATTCACCCCTCCACTTT TRBD1 few TRBJ1-6 TRBV3-1/TRBV3-2
CASSWQLNEKLFF TGTGCCAGTTCGTGGCAGCTTAATGAAAAACTGTTTTTT . . TRBJ1-4 TRBV19
CASSDLAGGRTYNEQFF TGTGCCAGCAGCGACCTGGCCGGGGGCAGGACCTACAATGAGCAGTTCTTC . . TRBJ2-1 TRBV5-6
CASSPPRPTGETGNTIYF TGTGCCAGCTCACCACCGAGGCCGACAGGAGAAACTGGAAACACCATATATTTT . . TRBJ1-3 TRBV18
CASRRDRNTGELFF TGTGCCAGCAGGCGGGACAGGAACACCGGGGAGCTGTTTTTT . . TRBJ2-2 TRBV6-5
CASSLDRDSYNEQFF TGTGCCAGCAGCCTAGACAGGGACTCCTACAATGAGCAGTTCTTC TRBD1 . TRBJ2-1 TRBV11-3
CASKGDDYTQYF TGTGCCAGCAAAGGTGACGACTATACGCAGTATTTT . . TRBJ2-3 TRBV7-3
CASSSRQKNSGANVLTF TGTGCCAGCAGCTCGCGACAAAAAAACTCTGGGGCCAACGTCCTGACTTTC . once TRBJ2-6 TRBV5-8
CASSLVGTSGTDTQYF TGTGCCAGCAGCTTAGTTGGGACTAGCGGCACAGATACGCAGTATTTT TRBD2 . TRBJ2-3 TRBV7-2
CASTYDSSYNSPLHF TGTGCCAGCACCTATGACAGCTCCTATAATTCACCCCTCCACTTT . . TRBJ1-6 TRBV11-1
CASSYSGTSLSEQFF TGTGCCAGCAGCTACTCCGGGACTAGCTTGAGTGAGCAGTTCTTC TRBD2 . TRBJ2-1 TRBV7-2
CASRSLVPNEKLFF TGTGCCAGCCGATCTTTGGTCCCTAATGAAAAACTGTTTTTT . . TRBJ1-4 TRBV6-5
CASSLAGHEQFF TGTGCCAGCAGTTTAGCGGGGCATGAGCAGTTCTTC . . TRBJ2-1 TRBV12-3/TRBV12-4
CASSRVTRGLSEAFF TGTGCCAGCAGCCGAGTAACCAGGGGACTCTCTGAAGCTTTCTTT . . TRBJ1-1 TRBV3-1/TRBV3-2
CSVGSNGQPQHF TGCAGCGTTGGGTCTAACGGTCAGCCCCAGCATTTT . few TRBJ1-5 TRBV29-1
CASSFRPLATGGTGELFF TGTGCCAGTAGTTTCCGACCTTTGGCAACCGGGGGCACCGGGGAGCTGTTTTTT . . TRBJ2-2 TRBV19